This T cell receptor (beta chain) was observed in a study of shared clonotypes between healthy human individuals. The authors ran the assay at deep level. Authors' analysis steps: Junction-only sequences without quality scores came from ImmunoSEQ, so filtering differed. Using immunoSEQ multiplex PCR, the repertoire was profiled, and TCRdb retains in-frame clones only, with some absent. V and J calls and clone size are those listed in that table; D and trimming were worked out from the DNA. Of over a million clones listed, 98% are singletons. Looked up from germline, CDR1 is SGDLS and CDR2 is YYNGEE. The germline V and J ends were trimmed by 3 bases and 5 bases, with 26 bases remaining between them. The CDR3 sequence is 19 residues long.

This chain uses TRBV9 with TRBJ2-2; no reliable D call. Sequences were obtained from naive CD4+ T cells sorted from blood. Documented subset: CD45RA+ positively selected. This receptor was identified in a man aged 25 to 45 in good health. The CDR3 is CASSAPPRAFSFETGELFF. The CDR3 DNA is TGTGCCAGCAGCGCACCCCCCCGGGCTTTTTCTTTCGAGACCGGGGAGCTGTTTTTT.